The clone carrying this T cell receptor (beta chain) was found a few times. Its antigen is not identified. These data originate in a study of T-cell memory formation after mild COVID-19. The TCR alpha and TCR beta cDNA libraries, bearing sample barcodes and UMIs, were generated by 5'RACE using constant-segment primers. From the 5' RACE reads, TCRdb called clonotypes with MiXCR, one entry per CDR3 protein. The sample has 150,000 to 200,000 distinct CDR3 sequences; 20% to 25% are singletons. With 1 base removed from V and 2 bases from J, the gap between germline ends came to 16 bases. Germline CDR1 SEHNR, CDR2 FQNEAQ (reference sequence). The CDR3 runs 17 residues. Study findings and constraints: Pre-infection memory contained some responding clones, which suggested that cross-reactive memory had joined.

The rearrangement links TRBV7-9 to TRBJ2-3; either TRBD1 or TRBD2 may fit D (5 bases each). Sequencing was carried out using PBMCs or a T cell subset sorted from them (not recorded which). This receptor was obtained from an adult woman who had mild COVID-19 (a few samples of this study predate the infection). Cell type and time point are not known. The CDR3 sequence is CASSLDPGTADTDTQYF. The CDR3 nucleotides read TGTGCCAGCAGCTTAGACCCCGGGACCGCCGACACAGATACGCAGTATTTT.